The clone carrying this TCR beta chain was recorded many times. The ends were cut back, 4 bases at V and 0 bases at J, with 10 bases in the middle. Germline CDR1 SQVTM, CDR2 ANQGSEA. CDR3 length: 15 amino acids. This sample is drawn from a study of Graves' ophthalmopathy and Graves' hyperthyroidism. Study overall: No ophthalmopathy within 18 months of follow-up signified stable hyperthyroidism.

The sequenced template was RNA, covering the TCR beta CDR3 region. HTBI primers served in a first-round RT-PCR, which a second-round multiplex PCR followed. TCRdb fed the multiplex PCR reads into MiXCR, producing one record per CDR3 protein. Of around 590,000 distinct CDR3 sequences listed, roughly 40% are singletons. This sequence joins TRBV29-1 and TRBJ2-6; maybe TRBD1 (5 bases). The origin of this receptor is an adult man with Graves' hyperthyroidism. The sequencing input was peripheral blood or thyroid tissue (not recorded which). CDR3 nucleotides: TGCAGCGTTGGGGGCACCCTCTCTGGGGCCAACGTCCTGACTTTC. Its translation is CSVGGTLSGANVLTF.